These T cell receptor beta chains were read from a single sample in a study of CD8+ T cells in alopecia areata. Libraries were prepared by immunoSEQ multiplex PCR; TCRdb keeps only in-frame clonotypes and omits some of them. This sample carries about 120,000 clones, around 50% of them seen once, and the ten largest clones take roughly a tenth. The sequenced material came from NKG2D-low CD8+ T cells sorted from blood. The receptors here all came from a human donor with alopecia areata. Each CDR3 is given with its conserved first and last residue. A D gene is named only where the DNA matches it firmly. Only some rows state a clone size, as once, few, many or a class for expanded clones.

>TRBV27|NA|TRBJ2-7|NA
TGTGCCAGCAGTTTAGGTCTTTCTTTGAACGAGCAGTACTTC
CASSLGLSLNEQYF
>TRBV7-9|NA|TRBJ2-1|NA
TGTGCCAGCAGCCTGGACAGTCTTATCAGCTCCTACAATGAGCAGTTCTTC
CASSLDSLISSYNEQFF
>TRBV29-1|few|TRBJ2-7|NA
TGCAGCGGACAGTCCGCGGGGATCTACGAGCAGTACTTC
CSGQSAGIYEQYF
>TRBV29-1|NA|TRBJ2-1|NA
TGCAGCGTTGAAGGACAGGTCCAGAGGGATGAGCAGTTCTTC
CSVEGQVQRDEQFF
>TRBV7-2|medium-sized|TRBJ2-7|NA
TGTGCCAGCAGCTTAGTCGCCCCTCCCTACGAGCAGTACTTC
CASSLVAPPYEQYF
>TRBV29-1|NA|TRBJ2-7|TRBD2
TGCAGCGTTGATTCGTTTGCGGGGGCCTACGAGCAGTACTTC
CSVDSFAGAYEQYF
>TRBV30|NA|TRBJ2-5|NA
TGTGCCTGGATCCCGGACTACCAAGAGACCCAGTACTTC
CAWIPDYQETQYF
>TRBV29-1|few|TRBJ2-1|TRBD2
TGCAGCGTGCCAAGCGGGAGTGAGTACAATGAGCAGTTCTTC
CSVPSGSEYNEQFF
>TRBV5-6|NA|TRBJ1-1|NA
TGTGCCAGCAGCTTGGGGCAGACTGAAGCTTTCTTT
CASSLGQTEAFF
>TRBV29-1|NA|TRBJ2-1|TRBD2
TGCAGCGCCGAACCAACTAGCGGGAGTTCGGGTGAGCAGTTCTTC
CSAEPTSGSSGEQFF